Listed here are 15 T cell receptor beta chains from one sample, sequenced in a study of T cell responses to AZD1222 COVID-19 vaccine. The assay was immunoSEQ multiplex PCR, and TCRdb's table has in-frame clones only and misses some. The sample carries approximately 100,000 clones, 85% recorded once. This material consisted of peripheral blood, taken 28 days after the second AZD1222 dose. These receptors came from an adult who received the AZD1222 COVID-19 vaccine.

As for this clone: The junction departs from the called germline gene at one end, perhaps through a read error. V gene TRBV28 combines with J gene TRBJ1-4; TRBD1 matches 9 bases. CDR1 and CDR2 from the germline V gene are MDHEN and SYDVKM. This CDR3 has 12 residues. The CDR3 is CASSLTGTGLIF. The CDR3 DNA sequence: TGTGCCAGCAGTTTAACCGGGACAGGGCTAATCTTT. Full variable domain (remainder filled in from reference TRBV28 and TRBJ1-4): DVKVTQSSRYLVKRTGEKVFLECVQDMDHENMFWYRQDPGLGLRLIYFSYDVKMKEKGDIPEGYSVSREKKERFSLILESASTNQTSMYLCASSLTGTGLIFGSGTQLSVL.

The chain couples TRBV27 to TRBJ2-5, with TRBD2 identical over 13 bases. The CDR3 sequence is 17 residues long. Looked up from germline, CDR1 is MNHEY and CDR2 is SMNVEV (reference sequence). V lost 5 bases to trimming and J lost 5 bases; unmatched junction nucleotides: 11. In DNA, the CDR3 is TGTGCCAGCAGTCCCTTAGGACTAGCGGGGGTAGGGGAGACCCAGTACTTC. As protein: CASSPLGLAGVGETQYF.

This rearrangement joins TRBV4-3 to TRBJ2-2; 10 bases map to TRBD1. The V and J ends lost 1 base and 6 bases, in that order; junction bases with no gene match: 11. This CDR3 has 18 amino acids. Germline CDR1 is LGHNA and CDR2 is YSLEER. This CDR3 reads CASSQVTPGQGRSGELFF. In DNA, the CDR3 is TGCGCCAGCAGCCAAGTAACTCCGGGACAGGGGCGATCCGGGGAGCTGTTTTTT.

The rearrangement uses TRBV7-9 and TRBJ2-1; 13 bases are a match to TRBD2. V gave up 3 bases and J gave up 8 bases; unmatched junction bases: 4. CDR3 length: 15 amino acids. Germline CDR1 SEHNR, CDR2 FQNEAQ (reference sequence). In DNA, the CDR3 is TGTGCCAGCAGCTTCGGACTAGCGGGAGTATATGAGCAGTTCTTC. This gives the protein CASSFGLAGVYEQFF.

This clone was recorded once. CDR3 in amino acids: CATSGVGGETQYF. In DNA form, the CDR3 reads TGTGCCACCAGTGGGGTCGGTGGAGAGACCCAGTACTTC. J is TRBJ2-5 and V is TRBV24-1; no clear D gene. This CDR3 has 13 residues. V gave up 5 bases and J gave up 4 bases, with 10 bases separating them. CDR1 and CDR2 (germline): KGHDR, SFDVKD.

The rearrangement uses TRBV6-5 and TRBJ2-3; TRBD1 might be the D (5 bases). The CDR3 has 13 amino acids. V lost 6 bases to trimming and J lost 8 bases, with 15 bases between them. Looked up from germline, CDR1 is MNHEY and CDR2 is SVGAGI. The CDR3 DNA sequence: TGTGCCAGCAGGGCCCAGGGCACGGGTACGCAGTATTTT. It translates to CASRAQGTGTQYF.

The gene calls are TRBV14 and TRBJ1-1; D remains ambiguous. Germline V CDR1 and CDR2: SGHDN, FVKESK. The CDR3 runs 13 residues. V lost 0 bases to trimming and J lost 5 bases, with 7 bases between them. The CDR3 protein is CASSQDRVTEAFF. CDR3 bases: TGTGCCAGCAGCCAAGATCGGGTAACTGAAGCTTTCTTT.

The chain recombines TRBV2 with TRBJ2-7; 7 nucleotides agree with TRBD1. The CDR3 consists of 15 residues. The germline gives CDR1 SNHLY, CDR2 FYNNEI. V was pared by 7 bases and J by 3 bases, with 12 bases of the junction left unmatched. For the CDR3, the DNA is TGTGCCAGCACCGAACAGGGGACGTCTCTCTACGAGCAGTACTTC. As protein: CASTEQGTSLYEQYF.

The CDR3 DNA sequence: TGTGCCAGCAGCCCACTCGGGGATGCCGGGGAGCTGTTTTTT. Its translation: CASSPLGDAGELFF. The gene calls are TRBV9 and TRBJ2-2; weak D call: TRBD2 (5 bases). V lost 4 bases and J lost 6, with 13 bases in between. The CDR3 covers 14 residues. Germline loops: CDR1 SGDLS, CDR2 YYNGEE.

The V gene is TRBV6-6, the J gene TRBJ2-7; D gene ambiguous. V was cut by 8 bases and J by 0 bases, with 14 bases left in between. The CDR3 loop spans 14 amino acids. The germline V gene has CDR1 MNHNY and CDR2 SVGAGI (reference sequence). The CDR3: CASALQRNSYEQYF. CDR3 nucleotides: TGTGCCAGCGCCTTGCAACGCAACTCCTACGAGCAGTACTTC.

V gene TRBV9 combines with J gene TRBJ2-3, with D maybe TRBD2 (6 bases). The germline gives CDR1 SGDLS, CDR2 YYNGEE. The V end was cut by 0 bases, the J end by 4 bases, with 12 bases between. The CDR3 spans 15 residues. This CDR3 is CASSVEGRPADTQYF. Written as DNA, the CDR3 is TGTGCCAGCAGCGTAGAGGGGAGGCCGGCAGATACGCAGTATTTT.

In this sample, this clone turned up once. The chain joins TRBV5-1 to TRBJ2-2; D gene ambiguous. The V and J ends lost 0 bases and 1 base respectively, with 7 bases between them. The CDR3 extends over 15 amino acids. From germline, CDR1 is SGHRS and CDR2 YFSETQ. The CDR3 sequence: CASSLESRNTGELFF. The CDR3 coding sequence is TGCGCCAGCAGCTTGGAGAGCCGGAACACCGGGGAGCTGTTTTTT.

The rearrangement uses TRBV9 and TRBJ2-3, with 7 positions matching TRBD2. Germline V gives CDR1 SGDLS, CDR2 YYNGEE. The junction had 3 bases not matched to a gene; V was cut back by 0 bases and J by 5 bases. The CDR3 is made up of 14 amino acids. The CDR3: CASSVAQRGDTQYF. In nucleotides, the CDR3 is TGTGCCAGCAGCGTAGCCCAGCGGGGAGATACGCAGTATTTT.

The genes are TRBV12-5 and TRBJ2-5, with 8 bases identical to TRBD2. Unmatched junction bases numbered 3, after V lost 4 bases and J lost 2 bases. The CDR3 runs to 14 residues. CDR1 is LGHNT and CDR2 is FRNRAP in the germline V gene. CDR3 loop: CASGYGGAQETQYF. Here the CDR3 DNA reads TGTGCTAGTGGTTACGGGGGGGCACAAGAGACCCAGTACTTC.

The gene calls are TRBV7-9 and TRBJ2-3; possible D gene TRBD2, 6 bases. Trimming took off 10 bases at V and 1 base at J, with 15 bases between the two ends. The CDR3 has 14 amino acids. Germline-derived CDR1 and CDR2 are SEHNR and FQNEAQ (reference sequence). The CDR3 region is CATLLGGGTDTQYF. The CDR3 nucleotides are TGTGCCACCCTTCTGGGCGGGGGCACAGATACGCAGTATTTT.